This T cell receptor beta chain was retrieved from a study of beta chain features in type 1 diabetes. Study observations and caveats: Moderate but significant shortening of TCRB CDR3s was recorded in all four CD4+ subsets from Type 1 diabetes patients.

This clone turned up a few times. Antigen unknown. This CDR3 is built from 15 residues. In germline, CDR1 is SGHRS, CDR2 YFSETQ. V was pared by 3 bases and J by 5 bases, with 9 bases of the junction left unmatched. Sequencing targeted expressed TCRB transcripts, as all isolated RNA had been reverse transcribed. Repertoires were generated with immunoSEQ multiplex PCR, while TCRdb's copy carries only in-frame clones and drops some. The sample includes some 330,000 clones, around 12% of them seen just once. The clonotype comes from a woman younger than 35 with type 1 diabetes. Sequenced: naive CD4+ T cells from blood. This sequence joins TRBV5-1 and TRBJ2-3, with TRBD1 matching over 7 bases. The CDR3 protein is CASSSRQGTGDTQYF. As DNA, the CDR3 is TGCGCCAGCAGCTCCCGACAGGGAACAGGAGATACGCAGTATTTT.